This TCR beta chain was sequenced for a study of T cell responses to AZD1222 COVID-19 vaccine. Looking at the study overall: Analysis merged second doses at about 4 or about 12 weeks.

On this clone itself: Its antigen remains unidentified.

The CDR3 is made up of 14 amino acids. J gave up 3 bases and V 5 bases, and 4 bases lay outside the gene matches. Germline V gene lookup returns CDR1 MDHEN and CDR2 SYDVKM. Measured with immunoSEQ multiplex PCR; TCRdb has only the in-frame clones, and not every one. This table has 95,000 to 130,000 clones, approximately 84% appearing once. Whole-study results and caveats: Females made up more of the donors, who were largely white British, and clonal diversity may have come out too low. Spike-wide vaccine-associated CD4 TCRs dominated at 160-218 and 743-854.

The sample was peripheral blood, taken on day 0 of AZD1222 vaccination. The sequence derives from an adult in good health. This chain connects TRBV28 to TRBJ1-2; 9 nucleotides line up with TRBD1. The CDR3 spells CASSRDRADYGYTF. In nucleotides, the CDR3 is TGTGCCAGCAGTCGGGACAGGGCAGACTATGGCTACACCTTC.